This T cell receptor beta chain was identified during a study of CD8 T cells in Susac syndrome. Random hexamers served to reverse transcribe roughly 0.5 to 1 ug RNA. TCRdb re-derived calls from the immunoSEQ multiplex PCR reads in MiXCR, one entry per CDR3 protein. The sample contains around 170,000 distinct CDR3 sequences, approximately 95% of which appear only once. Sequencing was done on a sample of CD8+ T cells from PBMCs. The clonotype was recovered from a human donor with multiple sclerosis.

CDR3 nucleotide sequence: TGTGCCAGCAGTTGGCCGGGAAGCGAGCAGTACTTC. Translated, it gives CASSWPGSEQYF. This chain uses TRBV27 with TRBJ2-7; the D gene is possibly TRBD2 (5 bases). The V gene lost 4 bases and the J gene lost 6 bases, with 10 bases spanning the gap. There are 12 residues in the CDR3. The V gene's germline CDR1 is MNHEY and CDR2 SMNVEV (reference sequence).